This TCR beta chain was sequenced during a study of T cells in localized non-small cell lung cancer. V was pared by 8 bases and J by 0 bases, with 10 bases between. Germline V CDR1 and CDR2: GTSNPN, SVGIG (reference sequence). There are 12 residues in the CDR3. Sequencing was performed with immunoSEQ multiplex PCR; in TCRdb, only in-frame clones are kept and a portion is missing. Of several hundred clones in the sample, 20% to 25% were seen once. Here the sequenced sample was lung tumor tissue, taken before any cancer treatment. The V call is TRBV30, the J call TRBJ1-1; the D gene is possibly TRBD1 (6 bases). This TCR came from a woman aged 40 to 75 with stage III lung adenocarcinoma. The CDR3 here is CAQGPMNTEAFF. CDR3 DNA sequence: TGTGCCCAGGGGCCCATGAACACTGAAGCTTTCTTT.